One and the same sample provided the 26 T cell receptor beta chains below, sequenced in a study of identical twins (dated by TCRdb to the mid-2010s). The library was built by means of 5' RACE. The listed sequencing device is Illumina HiSeq 2000. TCRdb reanalyzed the raw reads on its own, using fastp at Q25 for trimming and MiXCR for clone calling, and kept in-frame beta chains. Rows with a matching CDR3 protein are joined into one entry that keeps the most common DNA and genes. The sample includes 400,000 to 550,000 distinct CDR3 sequences, with around 15% observed a single time. The ten largest account for approximately 1% of the sample. The same sample was also used in a study of yellow fever vaccine responses in identical twins.

The sequenced sample consisted of CD4+ T cells sorted from blood. Receptors originate from a woman aged 18-35 years in good health.

The chain has TRBV7-2 and TRBJ1-1; TRBD1 is a possible D gene (5 bases). The CDR3 runs to 16 residues. The germline V and J ends were trimmed by 3 bases and 1 base, with 15 bases remaining between them. Per the germline V gene, CDR1 is SGHTA and CDR2 is FQGNSA. CDR3: CASSFILGPRNTEAFF. The CDR3, as DNA: TGTGCCAGCAGCTTTATATTGGGGCCCAGGAACACTGAAGCTTTCTTT. The full variable domain, in which reference TRBV7-2 and TRBJ1-1 provide the parts outside the CDR3, is GAGVSQSPSNKVTEKGKDVELRCDPISGHTALYWYRQSLGQGLEFLIYFQGNSAPDKSGLPSDRFSAERTGGSVSTLTIQRTQQEDSAVYLCASSFILGPRNTEAFFGQGTRLTVV.

This clonotype was detected a few times. The chain couples TRBV10-3 to TRBJ2-1; D is unresolved. V was cut by 2 bases and J by 10 bases, with 15 bases left in between. Germline V gene lookup returns CDR1 ENHRY and CDR2 SYGVKD. The CDR3 is made up of 14 amino acids. The CDR3 here is CAISEPSSPIEQFF. CDR3 nucleotide sequence: TGTGCCATCAGTGAGCCCTCATCCCCCATCGAGCAGTTCTTC.

This sequence joins TRBV20-1 and TRBJ2-1; TRBD2 matches at 16 bases. J lost 0 bases, V lost 1 base, and 3 bases had no gene match. The CDR3 has 18 residues. Germline V gene lookup returns CDR1 DFQATT and CDR2 SNEGSKA (reference sequence). CDR3: CSARGGLAGGGSYNEQFF. In DNA form, the CDR3 reads TGCAGTGCTAGAGGGGGACTAGCGGGAGGGGGCTCCTACAATGAGCAGTTCTTC.

The sample holds a few counts of this clonotype. The rearrangement joins TRBV24-1 to TRBJ1-5; TRBD1 aligns across 7 bases. The germline V gene encodes CDR1 KGHDR and CDR2 SFDVKD. The V and J ends lost 6 bases and 0 bases, in that order; junction bases with no gene match: 1. This CDR3 has 14 residues. CDR3 bases: TGTGCCACCAGTCGGGACAGTAGCAATCAGCCCCAGCATTTT. This encodes CATSRDSSNQPQHF.

This clonotype was detected a few times. This chain uses TRBV20-1 with TRBJ2-7; perhaps D is TRBD1 or TRBD2 (5 bases each). The germline V gene has CDR1 DFQATT and CDR2 SNEGSKA (reference sequence). V was trimmed by 8 bases and J by 1 base, leaving 15 bases between them. The CDR3 runs to 13 residues. As DNA, the CDR3 is TGCAGTCAAGCCGGGGCCCCTTCCTACGAGCAGTACTTC. Amino acids: CSQAGAPSYEQYF.

The genes are TRBV28 and TRBJ2-1, with no clear D. CDR1 MDHEN and CDR2 SYDVKM come from the germline V gene. Deletions cut 6 bases from V and 6 bases from J, with 21 bases between. This CDR3 contains 16 residues. Here the CDR3 reads CASRWRTAVGLNEQFF. In DNA, the CDR3 is TGTGCCAGCAGGTGGCGAACAGCCGTGGGCCTCAATGAGCAGTTCTTC.

The CDR3 here is CASSKAIPTGIANYGYTF. The CDR3 coding sequence is TGTGCCAGCAGCAAAGCGATTCCCACAGGCATAGCTAACTATGGCTACACCTTC. The chain employs TRBV21-1 and TRBJ1-2; TRBD1, the table's D call, was not compared with the DNA. TRBV21-1 is a pseudogene locus. There are 18 residues in the CDR3.

This clonotype was counted a few times. The chain has TRBV20-1 and TRBJ2-1, with D maybe TRBD2 (5 bases). Per germline, CDR1 DFQATT and CDR2 SNEGSKA (reference sequence). The CDR3 covers 14 residues. With 0 bases removed from V and 7 bases from J, the gap between germline ends came to 13 bases. The CDR3 region is CSARDRQQRNEQFF. The CDR3 nucleotides read TGCAGTGCTAGAGATCGGCAACAGCGGAATGAGCAGTTCTTC.

With regard to this clonotype: One end of the junction does not line up with germline, which may come from a read error. The rearrangement links TRBV7-7 to TRBJ2-2, with TRBD1 matching over 7 bases. The length of the CDR3 is 17 residues. Germline lookup yields CDR1 SSHAT and CDR2 FNYEAQ (reference sequence). CDR3: CASSVLRGPRGTGELFF. The CDR3 DNA reads as TGTGCTAGCAGCGTACTAAGGGGGCCCCGAGGCACCGGGGAGCTGTTTTTT.

This clonotype was observed a handful of times. This chain joins TRBV5-1 and TRBJ2-3, with TRBD1 matching over 11 bases. Trimming cost V 4 bases and J 7 bases; bases outside gene matches: 5. Germline values: CDR1 SGHRS, CDR2 YFSETQ. This CDR3 has 14 residues. This CDR3 reads CASSHGQGANTQYF. In DNA form, the CDR3 reads TGCGCCAGCAGCCACGGACAGGGGGCGAATACGCAGTATTTT.

This sequence joins TRBV7-2 and TRBJ2-7; D is unclear. The CDR3 has 16 residues. With 1 base removed from V and 0 bases from J, the gap between germline ends came to 13 bases. Germline V gene sequence: CDR1 SGHTA, CDR2 FQGNSA. CDR3 in DNA: TGTGCCAGCAGCTTAGATGGGGTGGCTGGCTCCTACGAGCAGTACTTC. It yields the protein CASSLDGVAGSYEQYF.

This clonotype was seen only a few times. The rearrangement joins TRBV24-1 to TRBJ2-1, with 9 bases fitting TRBD1. The germline V gene encodes CDR1 KGHDR and CDR2 SFDVKD. After removal of 2 bases from V and 6 bases from J, the junction contained 4 bases not matched to a gene. This CDR3 region has 15 residues. This CDR3 reads CATSDWTGAGNEQFF. CDR3 DNA: TGTGCCACCAGTGATTGGACAGGGGCGGGCAATGAGCAGTTCTTC.

This clonotype appeared a few times. This chain links TRBV5-4 with TRBJ1-1; 9 positions match TRBD1. In germline, CDR1 is SGHNT, CDR2 YYREEE (reference sequence). CDR3 length: 15 amino acids. The J segment lost 1 base and the V segment lost 2 bases, leaving 3 bases of the junction unmatched. The CDR3 loop reads CASSFKGQGNTEAFF. The CDR3 DNA reads TGTGCCAGCAGCTTCAAGGGACAGGGGAACACTGAAGCTTTCTTT. Based on the CDR3 plus reference TRBV5-4 and TRBJ1-1, the full variable domain is ETGVTQSPTHLIKTRGQQVTLRCSSQSGHNTVSWYQQALGQGPQFIFQYYREEENGRGNFPPRFSGLQFPNYSSELNVNALELDDSALYLCASSFKGQGNTEAFFGQGTRLTVV.

The rearrangement uses TRBV6-1 and TRBJ1-1; 7 bases match TRBD1. This CDR3 region has 15 residues. Germline V gives CDR1 MNHNS, CDR2 SASEGT. V trimming: 6 bases; J trimming: 8 bases; junction bases outside the gene matches: 15. Here the CDR3 reads CASRGRDSEKREAFF. CDR3 nucleotides: TGTGCCAGCAGAGGACGGGACAGTGAGAAAAGGGAAGCTTTCTTT.

Many counts were recorded for this clonotype. CDR3 bases: TGTGCCAGCAACGAGGGGTCTCCACCCTACAATGAGCAGTTCTTC. Protein: CASNEGSPPYNEQFF. The chain carries TRBV6-1 and TRBJ2-1; D possibly uses TRBD1 or TRBD2 (5 bases each). The CDR3 spans 15 residues. Germline values: CDR1 MNHNS, CDR2 SASEGT. Trimming left V 7 bases short and J 2 bases short, with 15 bases between.

V gene TRBV7-9 combines with J gene TRBJ2-1; TRBD2 agrees at 8 bases. After removal of 5 bases from V and 13 bases from J, the junction contained 16 bases not matched to a gene. Germline CDR1 reads SEHNR; CDR2 reads FQNEAQ (reference sequence). This CDR3 comprises 15 residues. This CDR3 is CASSTVRSSGSSQFF. The CDR3 DNA reads as TGTGCCAGCAGCACAGTACGGTCTAGCGGGTCCTCACAGTTCTTC.

This chain connects TRBV9 to TRBJ2-6, with 13 bases identical to TRBD2. Germline CDR1 and CDR2: SGDLS and YYNGEE. The CDR3 runs 21 residues. Trimming cost V 3 bases and J 1 base; bases outside gene matches: 13. DNA of the CDR3: TGTGCCAGCAGCGAGGGGGAAGGGACTAGCGGGAATCGATCTGGGGCCAACGTCCTGACTTTC. Residues: CASSEGEGTSGNRSGANVLTF.

V is TRBV20-1 and J is TRBJ2-3, with 9 bases aligning to TRBD2. There are 14 residues in the CDR3. V lost 6 bases and J lost 0; bases outside the gene matches: 4. Germline V gene data show CDR1 as DFQATT and CDR2 as SNEGSKA (reference sequence). CDR3 in DNA: TGCAGTGCGCTGACTAGCGGAAGCACAGATACGCAGTATTTT. Translation: CSALTSGSTDTQYF.

This clonotype was detected only a few times. V usage is TRBV3-1 and J usage is TRBJ2-2; D call uncertain. The V gene lost 1 base and the J gene lost 1 base, with 7 bases spanning the gap. CDR3 length: 15 residues. Germline V gene sequence: CDR1 LGHDT, CDR2 YNNKEL (reference sequence). The CDR3 DNA is TGTGCCAGCAGCCAAGTTGGGCGGAACACCGGGGAGCTGTTTTTT. Its translation is CASSQVGRNTGELFF.

The chain has TRBV12-3 or TRBV12-4 and TRBJ1-5; perhaps TRBD1 as D (5 bases). The V end lost 1 base, the J end lost 11 bases, and 6 bases lay between the germline ends. This CDR3 contains 11 residues. Here the CDR3 reads CASSLGGAQHF. As DNA, the CDR3 is TGTGCCAGCAGTTTAGGGGGGGCCCAGCATTTT.

This chain connects TRBV7-9 to TRBJ2-1, with D unclear. The ends were cut back, 7 bases at V and 6 bases at J, with 22 bases in the middle. Germline CDR1 and CDR2: SEHNR and FQNEAQ (reference sequence). The CDR3 contains 16 residues. DNA of the CDR3: TGTGCCAGCACCACCTTAGTGGTAAAACAGAGCAATGAGCAGTTCTTC. Amino acid sequence: CASTTLVVKQSNEQFF.

This clonotype was counted ten times or more. The V gene is TRBV29-1, the J gene TRBJ2-3, with a weak D call TRBD1 (6 bases). Per germline, CDR1 SQVTM and CDR2 ANQGSEA. The CDR3 runs 13 residues. V gave up 8 bases and J gave up 5 bases, with 17 bases separating them. The CDR3 region has the DNA TGCAGCTCCGGCGCAGGGGATAGAGATACGCAGTATTTT. It translates to CSSGAGDRDTQYF.

This clonotype was counted only a few times. The V call is TRBV2, the J call TRBJ2-7; a possible D gene is TRBD2 (6 bases). V was clipped by 0 bases and J by 7 bases, with 22 bases between them. The CDR3 runs to 17 residues. Germline V gene lookup returns CDR1 SNHLY and CDR2 FYNNEI. CDR3 in amino acids: CASSEALLSGGRSEQYF. CDR3 in DNA: TGTGCCAGCAGTGAAGCGCTTCTTAGCGGAGGGCGGTCTGAGCAGTACTTC.

A few counts support this clonotype. V usage is TRBV5-1 and J usage is TRBJ2-7; D not certain. The CDR3 contains 14 residues. Trimming pared 6 bases from V and 2 bases from J, leaving 15 bases between. From germline, CDR1 is SGHRS and CDR2 YFSETQ. The CDR3: CASKAEPGTYEQYF. In DNA form, the CDR3 reads TGCGCCAGCAAGGCGGAGCCGGGTACCTACGAGCAGTACTTC. Looking up the rest from reference TRBV5-1 and TRBJ2-7 gives the full variable domain: KAGVTQTPRYLIKTRGQQVTLSCSPISGHRSVSWYQQTPGQGLQFLFEYFSETQRNKGNFPGRFSGRQFSNSRSEMNVSTLELGDSALYLCASKAEPGTYEQYFGPGTRLTVT.

This clonotype appeared a few times. The genes are TRBV4-2 and TRBJ1-1; TRBD1 matches at 7 bases. CDR3 length: 12 amino acids. The trim removed 10 bases at V and 5 bases at J, leaving 7 bases unmatched. From germline, CDR1 is LGHNA and CDR2 YNFKEQ. The DNA of the CDR3 is TGTGCCAAGACAGGGATTGGAACTGAAGCTTTCTTT. Encoded protein: CAKTGIGTEAFF.

The sample holds a few counts of this clonotype. The genes are TRBV9 and TRBJ1-1; no firm D call. Trimming pared 1 base from V and 7 bases from J, leaving 11 bases between. Germline CDR1 SGDLS, CDR2 YYNGEE. This CDR3 has 13 residues. For the CDR3, the DNA is TGTGCCAGCAGCGTACCGGACGGAGTTGAAGCTTTCTTT. It translates to CASSVPDGVEAFF.